These 27 T cell receptor beta chains share one sample of origin, sequenced in a study of blood T cell repertoires in COVID-19. TCRdb's table, derived via immunoSEQ multiplex PCR, lists solely in-frame clones and lacks some. This sample has more than 150,000 clones; 83% occur once, and the top ten carry approximately 6.1%. The specimen was peripheral blood. These receptors all stem from a woman between 40 and 50 years old with acute or convalescent COVID-19.

This chain joins TRBV7-2 and TRBJ1-2; D is possibly TRBD1 (6 bases). V was clipped by 4 bases and J by 8 bases, with 14 bases between them. The germline CDR1 and CDR2 sequences are SGHTA and FQGNSA. CDR3 length: 13 amino acids. The CDR3: CASSSTMTGGYTF. The CDR3 DNA sequence: TGTGCCAGCAGCTCGACGATGACAGGCGGCTACACCTTC.

The CDR3 bases are TGTGCCAGCAGTGAGGCTGGCAGGGGGGTGAATCAGCCCCAGCATTTT. Translated: CASSEAGRGVNQPQHF. The V and J genes are TRBV6-1 and TRBJ1-5, with TRBD1 matching over 7 bases. Germline CDR1 is MNHNS and CDR2 is SASEGT. V trimming: 3 bases; J trimming: 4 bases; junction bases outside the gene matches: 9. The CDR3 totals 16 residues.

The chain combines TRBV19 with TRBJ1-5; D uncertain. The CDR3 is 17 amino acids. Trimming removed 2 bases from V and 7 bases from J, with 21 bases in between. Germline V lookup: CDR1 LNHDA, CDR2 SQIVND (reference sequence). In nucleotides, the CDR3 is TGTGCCAGTAGTATAAGACCTGAGGGTAATGGCAGACAGCCCCAGCATTTT. Translation gives CASSIRPEGNGRQPQHF.

This clone was found a few times. The chain couples TRBV11-2 to TRBJ2-7; no clear D. The ends were cut back, 1 base at V and 1 base at J, with 8 bases in the middle. The CDR3 totals 14 residues. The germline CDR1 and CDR2 sequences are SGHAT and FQNNGV. In nucleotides, the CDR3 is TGTGCCAGCAGCTTAGGTGTGGCTTCCTACGAGCAGTACTTC. It translates to CASSLGVASYEQYF.

The V and J genes are TRBV27 and TRBJ1-1; the match to TRBD1 covers 7 bases. Germline V gene lookup returns CDR1 MNHEY and CDR2 SMNVEV (reference sequence). J lost 4 bases, V lost 6 bases, and 8 bases had no gene match. This CDR3 has 14 residues. The CDR3 DNA sequence: TGTGCCAGCAGCCTCACCCCAGGGGGCACTGAAGCTTTCTTT. It encodes CASSLTPGGTEAFF.

In this sample, this clone turned up once. This rearrangement joins TRBV10-2 to TRBJ2-7; 8 bases are shared with TRBD2. This CDR3 has 12 residues. Losses at the gene ends were 8 bases for V and 0 bases for J; bases not matched to a gene: 0. Germline assignment: CDR1 WSHSY and CDR2 SAAADI. The DNA of the CDR3 is TGCGCCAGCGGGACTAGCTCCTACGAGCAGTACTTC. Translated, it gives CASGTSSYEQYF.

The chain joins TRBV5-1 to TRBJ1-6; TRBD1 might be the D (6 bases). CDR3 length: 15 residues. CDR1 and CDR2 from the germline V gene are SGHRS and YFSETQ. Trimming shortened V by 0 bases and J by 8 bases, and 12 bases separated the two germline ends. For the CDR3, the DNA is TGCGCCAGCAGCTTGGAGGCAGGGGTGGATTCACCCCTCCACTTT. Translated, it gives CASSLEAGVDSPLHF.

This chain connects TRBV6-5 to TRBJ1-5; 8 nucleotides match TRBD1. CDR3 size: 14 residues. Trimming took 6 bases from V and 6 from J; bases not matched to a gene: 7. CDR1 is MNHEY and CDR2 is SVGAGI in the germline V gene. The CDR3 region is CASRGQGSSQPQHF. In DNA form, the CDR3 reads TGTGCCAGCAGAGGACAGGGCTCTAGTCAGCCCCAGCATTTT.

CDR3 region: CASSGGIRDRAGNTIYF. The CDR3 nucleotides read TGTGCCAGCAGCGGGGGCATACGGGACAGAGCTGGAAACACCATATATTTT. The gene calls are TRBV7-9 and TRBJ1-3; the match to TRBD1 covers 7 bases. V lost 5 bases to trimming and J lost 2 bases; unmatched junction nucleotides: 12. The CDR3 sequence is 17 residues long. Germline V gives CDR1 SEHNR, CDR2 FQNEAQ (reference sequence).

The chain recombines TRBV7-2 with TRBJ2-3; D gene ambiguous. Trimming stripped 3 bases from V and 5 bases from J, with 12 bases between. The germline V gene has CDR1 SGHTA and CDR2 FQGNSA. This CDR3 region has 14 residues. The CDR3 DNA follows: TGTGCCAGCAGCTTCCAATCCTTACTAGATACGCAGTATTTT. Translated: CASSFQSLLDTQYF.

This chain connects TRBV30 to TRBJ2-7; TRBD2 aligns across 11 bases. CDR1 GTSNPN and CDR2 SVGIG come from the germline V gene (reference sequence). The V gene end was trimmed by 7 bases and the J gene end by 3 bases; junction bases not matched to a gene: 5. The CDR3 covers 13 residues. DNA for the CDR3: TGTGCCTTAGCGGGGGGGCGGTTCTACGAGCAGTACTTC. Its translation is CALAGGRFYEQYF.

The V gene is TRBV6-5, the J gene TRBJ2-1, with D perhaps TRBD1 (5 bases). V was cut by 4 bases and J by 2 bases, with 9 bases left in between. The germline V gene encodes CDR1 MNHEY and CDR2 SVGAGI. This CDR3 is 14 amino acids long. CDR3: CASSSTGTYNEQFF. CDR3 bases: TGTGCCAGCAGTTCAACAGGTACCTACAATGAGCAGTTCTTC.

The chain carries TRBV19 and TRBJ2-1, with TRBD2 identical over 7 bases. There are 15 residues in the CDR3. CDR1 LNHDA and CDR2 SQIVND come from the germline V gene (reference sequence). After removal of 4 bases from V and 7 bases from J, the junction contained 10 bases not matched to a gene. CDR3 in DNA: TGTGCCAGTAGTACCTCTAGCGGAGCCGAGAATGAGCAGTTCTTC. Its translation is CASSTSSGAENEQFF.

V usage is TRBV18 and J usage is TRBJ1-1; D call uncertain. This CDR3 comprises 19 residues. Trimming pared 2 bases from V and 4 bases from J, leaving 26 bases between. Germline CDR1 KGHSH, CDR2 LQKENI. CDR3 loop: CASSPVWAEGSAPGTEAFF. CDR3 coding DNA: TGTGCCAGCTCACCAGTGTGGGCAGAGGGCAGCGCCCCAGGCACTGAAGCTTTCTTT.

The rearrangement joins TRBV24-1 to TRBJ2-1; the match to TRBD2 covers 9 bases. This CDR3 contains 15 residues. V was pared by 3 bases and J by 4 bases, with 3 bases of the junction left unmatched. Germline V gene data show CDR1 as KGHDR and CDR2 as SFDVKD. The CDR3 nucleotides read TGTGCCACCAGTGATGCGGGAGGGCCATACAATGAGCAGTTCTTC. This codes for CATSDAGGPYNEQFF.

This chain joins TRBV5-1 and TRBJ2-3; the match to TRBD1 covers 8 bases. Trimming removed 0 bases from V and 2 bases from J; junction bases left unmatched: 5. The CDR3 runs to 16 residues. In germline, CDR1 is SGHRS, CDR2 YFSETQ. The CDR3 nucleotides read TGCGCCAGCAGCTTGGGACAGGGGTTTTTCACAGATACGCAGTATTTT. This codes for CASSLGQGFFTDTQYF.

The rearrangement uses TRBV13 and TRBJ1-2; 8 bases are shared with TRBD1. The V gene end was trimmed by 4 bases and the J gene end by 4 bases; junction bases not matched to a gene: 5. Per germline, CDR1 PRHDT and CDR2 FYEKMQ (reference sequence). CDR3 length: 14 amino acids. The CDR3 is CASSSTQGVYGYTF. The CDR3 DNA reads as TGTGCCAGCAGCTCCACACAGGGGGTCTATGGCTACACCTTC.

V gene TRBV18 combines with J gene TRBJ2-7, with D unresolved. With 3 bases removed from V and 5 bases from J, the gap between germline ends came to 5 bases. Germline V lookup: CDR1 KGHSH, CDR2 LQKENI. This CDR3 spans 11 amino acids. The CDR3 DNA follows: TGTGCCAGCTCACCGCAGGACGAGCAGTACTTC. This sequence encodes CASSPQDEQYF.

To note about this clone: Other DNA sequences in the sample encode the same CDR3. V gene TRBV15 combines with J gene TRBJ2-1, with TRBD2 identical over 10 bases. The CDR3 is 16 amino acids. J was trimmed by 2 bases and V by 1 base; bases with no gene match: 2. Per germline, CDR1 LNHNV and CDR2 YYDKDF (reference sequence). CDR3 coding DNA: TGTGCCACCAGCAGAGCAACTAGCGGGACCTACAATGAGCAGTTCTTC. This codes for CATSRATSGTYNEQFF.

This clone was observed a few times. The CDR3 here is CASRQAYEQYF. In nucleotides, the CDR3 is TGTGCCAGCAGACAGGCCTACGAGCAGTACTTC. J is TRBJ2-7 and V is TRBV7-9; D may be TRBD1 (5 bases). The V and J ends lost 6 bases and 2 bases respectively, with 5 bases between them. This CDR3 is 11 amino acids long. In germline, CDR1 is SEHNR, CDR2 FQNEAQ (reference sequence).

The genes are TRBV27 and TRBJ2-1; TRBD1 might be the D (6 bases). V dropped 3 bases and J dropped 6 bases, with 9 bases sitting between them. The CDR3 length is 13 residues. Per germline, CDR1 MNHEY and CDR2 SMNVEV (reference sequence). The CDR3 sequence is CASSFGQRNEQFF. For the CDR3, the DNA is TGTGCCAGCAGTTTCGGACAGCGCAATGAGCAGTTCTTC.

In DNA, the CDR3 is TGTGCCAGCAGCCCTGGGGACAGAAACACCATATATTTT. Translating it yields CASSPGDRNTIYF. The chain links TRBV28 to TRBJ1-3, with D possibly TRBD1 on 6 matching bases. The ends were cut back, 6 bases at V and 5 bases at J, with 11 bases in the middle. Germline assignment: CDR1 MDHEN and CDR2 SYDVKM. This CDR3 spans 13 amino acids.

The chain couples TRBV18 to TRBJ1-1; TRBD1 agrees at 8 bases. From germline, CDR1 is KGHSH and CDR2 LQKENI. Trimming cost V 4 bases and J 2 bases; bases outside gene matches: 3. CDR3 length equals 14 residues. The CDR3 sequence: CASSQDRGNTEAFF. CDR3 nucleotides: TGTGCCAGCTCACAAGACAGGGGAAACACTGAAGCTTTCTTT.

V usage is TRBV2 and J usage is TRBJ1-5; D gene ambiguous. V was clipped by 3 bases and J by 4 bases, with 7 bases between them. Per germline, CDR1 SNHLY and CDR2 FYNNEI. The CDR3 is made up of 13 amino acids. The CDR3 DNA reads TGTGCCAGCAGTGAGCGGGTAAATCAGCCCCAGCATTTT. It codes for CASSERVNQPQHF.

This clone was observed once. The rearrangement joins TRBV18 to TRBJ2-6; D is unclear. The CDR3 is 10 residues long. V lost 6 bases to trimming and J lost 9 bases, with 3 bases between them. Germline V gene sequence: CDR1 KGHSH, CDR2 LQKENI. CDR3 protein: CASSNNVLTF. For the CDR3, the DNA is TGTGCCAGCTCCAACAACGTCCTGACTTTC.

The chain has TRBV20-1 and TRBJ1-3; unclear D gene. The germline CDR1 and CDR2 sequences are DFQATT and SNEGSKA (reference sequence). Trimming left V 7 bases short and J 4 bases short, with 8 bases between. The CDR3 has 11 amino acids. The CDR3 nucleotides are TGCAGTGTGCTACAGGGAAACACCATATATTTT. Its protein is CSVLQGNTIYF.

This chain links TRBV10-3 with TRBJ2-5; 9 bases line up with TRBD1. V shed 10 bases, J shed 5 bases, and the junction held 11 bases outside the gene matches. The CDR3 has 14 residues. The germline V gene encodes CDR1 ENHRY and CDR2 SYGVKD. The CDR3 coding sequence is TGTGCCACCGGGACAGGGAAGGGTTGGGAGACCCAGTACTTC. Translating gives CATGTGKGWETQYF.